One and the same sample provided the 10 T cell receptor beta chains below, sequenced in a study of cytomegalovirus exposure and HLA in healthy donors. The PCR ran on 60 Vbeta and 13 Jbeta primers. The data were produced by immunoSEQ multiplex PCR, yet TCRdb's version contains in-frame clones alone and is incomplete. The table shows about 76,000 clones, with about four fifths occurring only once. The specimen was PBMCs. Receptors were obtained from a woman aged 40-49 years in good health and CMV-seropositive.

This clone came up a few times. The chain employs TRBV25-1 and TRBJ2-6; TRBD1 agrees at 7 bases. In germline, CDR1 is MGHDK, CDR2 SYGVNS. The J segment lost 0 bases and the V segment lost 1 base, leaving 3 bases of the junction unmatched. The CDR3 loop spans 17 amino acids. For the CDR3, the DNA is TGTGCCAGCAGTGAATTCTGGGACAGCTCTGGGGCCAACGTCCTGACTTTC. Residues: CASSEFWDSSGANVLTF.

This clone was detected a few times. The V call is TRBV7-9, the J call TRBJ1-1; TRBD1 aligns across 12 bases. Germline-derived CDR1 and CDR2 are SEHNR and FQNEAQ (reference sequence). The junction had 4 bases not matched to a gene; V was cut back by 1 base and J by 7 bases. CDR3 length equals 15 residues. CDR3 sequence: CASSLGGTGGIEAFF. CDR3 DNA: TGTGCCAGCAGCTTAGGTGGGACAGGGGGCATTGAAGCTTTCTTT.

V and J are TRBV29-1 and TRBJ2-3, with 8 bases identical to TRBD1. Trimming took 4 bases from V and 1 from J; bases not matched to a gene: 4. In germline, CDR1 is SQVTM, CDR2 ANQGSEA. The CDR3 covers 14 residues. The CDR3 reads CSVVSGQGTDTQYF. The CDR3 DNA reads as TGCAGCGTTGTTTCGGGACAGGGCACAGATACGCAGTATTTT.

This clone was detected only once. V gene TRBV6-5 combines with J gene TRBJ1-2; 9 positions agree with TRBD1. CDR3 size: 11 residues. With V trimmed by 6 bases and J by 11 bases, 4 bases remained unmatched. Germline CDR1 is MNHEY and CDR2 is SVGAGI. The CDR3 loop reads CASRRDRAYTF. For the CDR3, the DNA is TGTGCCAGCAGAAGGGACAGGGCTTACACCTTC.

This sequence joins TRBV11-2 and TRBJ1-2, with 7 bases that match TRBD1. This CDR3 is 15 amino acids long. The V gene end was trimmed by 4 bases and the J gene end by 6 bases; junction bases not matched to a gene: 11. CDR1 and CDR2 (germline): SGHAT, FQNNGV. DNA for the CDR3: TGTGCCAGCAGCTCGCCCGGACAGGAGAAGAATGGCTACACCTTC. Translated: CASSSPGQEKNGYTF. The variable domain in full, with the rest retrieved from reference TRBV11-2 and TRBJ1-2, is EAGVAQSPRYKIIEKRQSVAFWCNPISGHATLYWYQQILGQGPKLLIQFQNNGVVDDSQLPKDRFSAERLKGVDSTLKIQPAKLEDSAVYLCASSSPGQEKNGYTFGSGTRLTVV.

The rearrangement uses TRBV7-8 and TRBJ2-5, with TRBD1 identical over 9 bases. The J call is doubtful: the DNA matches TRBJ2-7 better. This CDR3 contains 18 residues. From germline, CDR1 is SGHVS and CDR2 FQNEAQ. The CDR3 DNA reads TGTGCCAGCAGCTTAGCCCCAACGGCCGGGACAGGGTTTTACGAGCAGTACTTC. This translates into CASSLAPTAGTGFYEQYF.

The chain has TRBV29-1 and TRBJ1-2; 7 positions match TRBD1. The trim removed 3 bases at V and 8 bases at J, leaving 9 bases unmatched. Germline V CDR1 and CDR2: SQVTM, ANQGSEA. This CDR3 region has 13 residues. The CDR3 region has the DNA TGCAGCGTTGAGCGGGACAGCCCTTACGGCTACACCTTC. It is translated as CSVERDSPYGYTF.

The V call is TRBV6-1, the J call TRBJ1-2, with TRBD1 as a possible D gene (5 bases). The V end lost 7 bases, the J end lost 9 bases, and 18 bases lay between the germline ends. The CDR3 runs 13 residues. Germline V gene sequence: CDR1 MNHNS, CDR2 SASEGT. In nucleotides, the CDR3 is TGTGCCAGCACCCCCTCAAGGGCAGGGAGCTACACCTTC. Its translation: CASTPSRAGSYTF.

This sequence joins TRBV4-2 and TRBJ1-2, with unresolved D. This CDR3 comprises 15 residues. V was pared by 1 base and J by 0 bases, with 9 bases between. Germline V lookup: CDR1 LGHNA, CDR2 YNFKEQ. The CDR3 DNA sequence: TGTGCCAGCAGCCAAGGGATAGGAGCTAACTATGGCTACACCTTC. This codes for CASSQGIGANYGYTF.

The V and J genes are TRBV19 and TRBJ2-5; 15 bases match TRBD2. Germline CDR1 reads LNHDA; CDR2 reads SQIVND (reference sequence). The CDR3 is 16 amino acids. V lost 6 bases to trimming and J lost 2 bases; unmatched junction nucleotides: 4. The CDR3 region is CASSGTSGGPQETQYF. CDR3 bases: TGTGCCAGTAGCGGGACTAGCGGGGGGCCGCAAGAGACCCAGTACTTC.